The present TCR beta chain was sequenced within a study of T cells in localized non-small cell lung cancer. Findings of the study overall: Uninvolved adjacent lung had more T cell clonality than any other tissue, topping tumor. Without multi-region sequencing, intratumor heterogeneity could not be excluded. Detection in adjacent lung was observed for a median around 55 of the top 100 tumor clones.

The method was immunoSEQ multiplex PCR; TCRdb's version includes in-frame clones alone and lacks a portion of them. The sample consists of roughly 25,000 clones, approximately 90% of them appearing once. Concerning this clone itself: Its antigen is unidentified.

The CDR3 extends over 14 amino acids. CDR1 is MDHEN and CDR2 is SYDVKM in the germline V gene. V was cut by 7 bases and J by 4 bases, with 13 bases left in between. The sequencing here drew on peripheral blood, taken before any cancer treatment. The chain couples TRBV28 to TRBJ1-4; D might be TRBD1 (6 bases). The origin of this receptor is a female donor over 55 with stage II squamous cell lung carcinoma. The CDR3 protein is CASTQGVLNEKLFF. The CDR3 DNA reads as TGTGCCAGCACACAGGGTGTTCTTAATGAAAAACTGTTTTTT.